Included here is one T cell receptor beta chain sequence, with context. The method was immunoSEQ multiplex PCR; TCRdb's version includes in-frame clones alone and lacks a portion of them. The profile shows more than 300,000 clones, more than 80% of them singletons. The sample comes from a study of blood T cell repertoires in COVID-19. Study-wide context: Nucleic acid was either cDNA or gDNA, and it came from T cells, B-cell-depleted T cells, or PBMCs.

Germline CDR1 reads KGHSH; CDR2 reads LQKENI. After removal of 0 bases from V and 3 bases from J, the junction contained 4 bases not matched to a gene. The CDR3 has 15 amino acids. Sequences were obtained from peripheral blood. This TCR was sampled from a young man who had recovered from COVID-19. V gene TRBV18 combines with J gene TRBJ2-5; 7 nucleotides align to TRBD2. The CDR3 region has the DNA TGTGCCAGCTCACCACCCGGGGGGTCCAAAGAGACCCAGTACTTC. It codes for CASSPPGGSKETQYF.